This T cell receptor beta chain was captured by sequencing in a study of blood T cell repertoires in COVID-19. Germline V gene data show CDR1 as LNHDA and CDR2 as SQIVND (reference sequence). This CDR3 comprises 15 residues. The trim removed 9 bases at V and 8 bases at J, leaving 15 bases unmatched. Generated by immunoSEQ multiplex PCR, the TCRdb table keeps only in-frame clones and is missing some. This table has some 390,000 clones, approximately 89% appearing once. The rearrangement uses TRBV19 and TRBJ2-1, with 8 nucleotides matching TRBD2. The sequence was obtained from a woman under 40 who had recovered from COVID-19. The sequenced sample was PBMCs or T cells enriched from blood (not recorded which). As DNA, the CDR3 is TGTGCCAGCAGTTGGAGCGGGAGACATGTGGATGAGCAGTTCTTC. This gives the protein CASSWSGRHVDEQFF.